This T cell receptor beta chain was observed in a study of a mutant IDH1 vaccine in newly diagnosed glioma. Study outcomes and limitations: Seemingly, top peripheral T cell clonotype changes bore no relation to pseudoprogression.

Between the trimmed V and J ends, which lost 4 bases and 4 bases, there was a span of 14 bases. CDR3 length: 14 residues. Looked up from germline, CDR1 is SGDLS and CDR2 is YYNGEE. On this clone itself: Its antigen is not known.

The table came from immunoSEQ multiplex PCR; TCRdb's copy has only in-frame clones and leaves some out. Counted here are tens of thousands of clones, 70% to 90% occurring once; the ten biggest clones make up 2%. Specified time point: week 35, safety follow-up. The study gave 300 ug of mutant IDH1 20-mer peptide per vaccine dose, with topical imiquimod. This sequence joins TRBV9 and TRBJ2-5; the D gene could be TRBD1 or TRBD2 (5 bases each). The source of this sequence is a young man with glioma. This specimen consisted of PBMCs, obtained from a glioma patient whose treatment included an IDH1 peptide vaccine. The CDR3 nucleotides are TGTGCCAGCAGCCCCATGAAGGGGACAGAGACCCAGTACTTC. This encodes CASSPMKGTETQYF.